This T cell receptor beta chain was sequenced in a study of cytomegalovirus exposure and HLA in healthy donors. Study-wide findings and caveats: It was reported in a later analysis that an Asian-associated ancestry cluster showed fewer N-insertions than the roughly 620-donor mean. As was reported, the classifier diagnosed cytomegalovirus status with high specificity and sensitivity.

In regard to this clone: What it recognizes is unknown.

The CDR3 runs to 15 residues. Germline V gene lookup returns CDR1 SGHNT and CDR2 YYREEE (reference sequence). Trimming removed 5 bases from V and 0 bases from J, with 12 bases in between. With 60 Vbeta and 13 Jbeta primers, the PCR was carried out. Method: immunoSEQ multiplex PCR; TCRdb's copy keeps in-frame clones and lacks some. The data hold tens of thousands of clones, with 60% to 75% observed a single time. The genes are TRBV5-4 and TRBJ2-1; D perhaps matches TRBD1 (5 bases). The receptor was derived from a man aged 35 to 55 in good health and CMV-seropositive. The sequenced material came from PBMCs. CDR3 amino acids: CASRPDMGSYNEQFF. The CDR3 region has the DNA TGTGCCAGCAGACCGGACATGGGCTCCTACAATGAGCAGTTCTTC.